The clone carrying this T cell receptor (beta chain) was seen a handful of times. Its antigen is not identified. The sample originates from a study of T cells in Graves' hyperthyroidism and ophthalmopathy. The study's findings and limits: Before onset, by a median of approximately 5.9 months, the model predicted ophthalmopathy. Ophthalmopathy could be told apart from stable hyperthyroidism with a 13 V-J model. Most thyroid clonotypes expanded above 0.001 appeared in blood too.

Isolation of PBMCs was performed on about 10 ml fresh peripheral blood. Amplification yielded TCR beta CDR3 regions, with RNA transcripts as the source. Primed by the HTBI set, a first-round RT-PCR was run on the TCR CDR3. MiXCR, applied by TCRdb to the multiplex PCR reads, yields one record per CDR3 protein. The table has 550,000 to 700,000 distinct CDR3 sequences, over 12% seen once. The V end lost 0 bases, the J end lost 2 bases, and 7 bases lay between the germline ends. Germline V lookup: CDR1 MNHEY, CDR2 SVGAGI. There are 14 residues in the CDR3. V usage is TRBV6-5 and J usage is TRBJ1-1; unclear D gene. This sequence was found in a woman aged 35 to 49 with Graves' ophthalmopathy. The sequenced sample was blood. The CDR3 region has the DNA TGTGCCAGCAGTTACTCGAATCACAACACTGAAGCTTTCTTT. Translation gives CASSYSNHNTEAFF.